This T cell receptor beta chain came from a study of beta chain features in type 1 diabetes. The overall study: Regarding age, gender and cell yields, patients proved similar to healthy donors.

This clone was counted only a few times. Its antigen is unidentified. The isolated RNA, all of it, was reverse transcribed, so expressed TCRB transcripts were what got sequenced. Each sample of naive, central memory or regulatory T cells had, on average, approximately 4 million reads. Profiled with immunoSEQ multiplex PCR; TCRdb holds only in-frame clones, not every one. The sample carries 250,000 to 300,000 clones, around 24% recorded once. Overall study results and limits: Patients showed naive, central memory and Treg TCRB repertoires that appeared more similar than those of healthy donors. For Type 1 diabetes patients, all four CD4+ subsets carried TCRB CDR3s that were moderately but significantly shorter.

CDR1 is SQVTM and CDR2 is ANQGSEA in the germline V gene. The CDR3 spans 13 residues. Sample: naive CD4+ T cells from blood. The sequence was collected from a woman aged 30 to 39 with type 1 diabetes. The V call is TRBV29-1, the J call TRBJ1-1, with TRBD1 matching over 10 bases. The CDR3 spells CSSLTGGASEAFF. CDR3 in DNA: TGCAGTTCGTTGACAGGGGGCGCCTCTGAAGCTTTCTTT.